This is a list of T cell receptor beta chains from one sample in a study of cytomegalovirus exposure and HLA in healthy donors. Clones were sequenced by immunoSEQ multiplex PCR, and TCRdb holds only the in-frame ones, with some missing. Here the sample spans some 120,000 clones, about 73% being singletons. Input material: PBMCs. These receptors originate from a woman aged 40 to 55 in good health and CMV-seronegative. The CDR3 runs from the conserved cysteine through the conserved F or W.

cdr3_length j_call v_call cdr3_aa
13 TRBJ1-5 TRBV19 CASSVARVQPQHF
15 TRBJ2-2 TRBV19 CASSMKRRRAGELFF
15 TRBJ2-7 TRBV28 CASSSSGQGSYEQYF
14 TRBJ1-1 TRBV10-3 CAISERTGGTEAFF
13 TRBJ2-7 TRBV6-4 CANRTGGAGEQYF
12 TRBJ1-1 TRBV28 CATGQGGTEAFF
15 TRBJ2-1 TRBV7-6 CASSTWTGPYNEQFF
14 TRBJ2-5 TRBV28 CASRSRAGGETQYF
14 TRBJ2-7 TRBV7-6 CASSPGLQSYEQYF
12 TRBJ1-5 TRBV19 CASVDGDQPQHF
9 - TRBV7-5 CAPYYEQYF
16 TRBJ2-3 TRBV4-3 CASSRQTVASTDTQYF
16 TRBJ2-7 TRBV11-2 CASSPMGGQGSYEQYF
13 TRBJ2-7 TRBV28 CASFGRRNYEQYF
12 TRBJ1-1 TRBV2 CATGQRNTEAFF
16 TRBJ2-7 TRBV7-8 CASSLDGRALSYEQYF
15 TRBJ2-3 TRBV6-5 CASSYSGADTDTQYF
12 TRBJ2-7 TRBV6-5 CASSHRGGEQYF
17 TRBJ1-4 TRBV28 CASSLATRTGYEEKLFF
15 TRBJ1-5 TRBV11-2 CASSPGRGSNQPQHF